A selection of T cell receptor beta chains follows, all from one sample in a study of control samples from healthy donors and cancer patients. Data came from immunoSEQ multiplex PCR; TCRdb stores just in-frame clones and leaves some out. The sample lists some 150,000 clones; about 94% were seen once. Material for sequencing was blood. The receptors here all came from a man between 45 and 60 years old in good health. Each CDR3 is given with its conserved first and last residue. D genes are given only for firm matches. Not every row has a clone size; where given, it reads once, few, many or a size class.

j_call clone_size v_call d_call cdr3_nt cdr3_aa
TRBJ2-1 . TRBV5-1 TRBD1 TGCGCCAGCAGCTTGTTACAGGGGCACTACAATGAGCAGTTCTTC CASSLLQGHYNEQFF
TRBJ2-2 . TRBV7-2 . TGTGCCAGCAGCTTTGGGGGCAGAAACACCGGGGAGCTGTTTTTT CASSFGGRNTGELFF
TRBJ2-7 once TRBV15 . TGTGCCACCAGCTCTTCGAGGGGCCACGAGCAGTACTTC CATSSSRGHEQYF
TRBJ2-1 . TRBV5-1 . TGCGCCAGCAGCTTTGGGAGCTCCTACAATGAGCAGTTCTTC CASSFGSSYNEQFF
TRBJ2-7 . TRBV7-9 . TGTGCCAGCAGCTTTATCCAGGGGGAGCAGTACTTC CASSFIQGEQYF
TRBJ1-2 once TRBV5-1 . TGCGCCAGCAGCGCGCAACAGGTCTATGGCTACACCTTC CASSAQQVYGYTF
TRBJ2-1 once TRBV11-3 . TGTGCCAGCAGCTTAGATCGAGGGACCTATGGCAATGAGCAGTTCTTC CASSLDRGTYGNEQFF
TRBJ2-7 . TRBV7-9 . TGTGCCAGCAGCTTAGACGGTATCGCGCTCGAGCAGTACTTC CASSLDGIALEQYF
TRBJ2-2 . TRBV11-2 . TGTGCCAGCTCTCTTGAGGACCCGAACACCGGGGAGCTGTTTTTT CASSLEDPNTGELFF
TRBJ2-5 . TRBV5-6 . TGTGCCAGCAGCTTGAGGAACGGGGAGACCCAGTACTTC CASSLRNGETQYF
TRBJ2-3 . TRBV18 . TGTGCCAGCTCCCGAAATGACCTGGGGCGACATAGCACAGATACGCAGTATTTT CASSRNDLGRHSTDTQYF
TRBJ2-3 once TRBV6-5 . TGTGCCAGCAGGGACTCGAGAGATACGCAGTATTTT CASRDSRDTQYF
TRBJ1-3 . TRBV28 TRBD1 TGTGCCTCTCAACGGGACAGCTCTGGAAACACCATATATTTT CASQRDSSGNTIYF
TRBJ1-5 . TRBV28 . TGTGCCAGCACTCGCCGCGGGGTTCAGCCCCAGCATTTT CASTRRGVQPQHF
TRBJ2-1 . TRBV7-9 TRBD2 TGTGCCAGCAGCTTAGAGATTGGCCTAGCGGGAGACAGGGAGCAGTTCTTC CASSLEIGLAGDREQFF
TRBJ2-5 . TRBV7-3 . TGTGCCAGCAGCTTTGGTGGCCGGCAAGAGACCCAGTACTTC CASSFGGRQETQYF
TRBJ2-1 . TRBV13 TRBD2 TGTGCCAGCAGCCTAAATCAACAAGCGGGAGGGCACTACAATGAGCAGTTCTTC CASSLNQQAGGHYNEQFF
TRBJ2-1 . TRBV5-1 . TGCGCCAGCAGCGGAGCTAGCATCAATGAGCAGTTCTTC CASSGASINEQFF
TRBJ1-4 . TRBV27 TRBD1 TGTGCCAGCAGTTTGAGGGACAGGAGATATAATGAAAAACTGTTTTTT CASSLRDRRYNEKLFF
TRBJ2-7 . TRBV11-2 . TGTGCCAGCAGCTTAAGGCCGGACACGGACGAGCAGTACTTC CASSLRPDTDEQYF
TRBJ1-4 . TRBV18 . TGTGCCAGCTCACGCAGGGCAACTAATGAAAAACTGTTTTTT CASSRRATNEKLFF
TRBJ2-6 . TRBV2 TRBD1 TGTGCCAGCAGGACAGGGGTGAATAGCAACTCTGGGGCCAACGTCCTGACTTTC CASRTGVNSNSGANVLTF
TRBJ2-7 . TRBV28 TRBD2 TGTGCCAGCAGCACGACTAGCGGGGCTTACGAGCAGTACTTC CASSTTSGAYEQYF
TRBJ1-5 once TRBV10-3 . TGTGCCATCAGTGAGAGGACGGAGCCCCAGCATTTT CAISERTEPQHF
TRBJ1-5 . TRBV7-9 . TGTGCCAGCAGCTTAAAAGGTGAACAGCCCCAGCATTTT CASSLKGEQPQHF
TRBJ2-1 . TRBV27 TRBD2 TGTGCCAGCAGTCACGGGACTAGCGGGACCTATGAGCAGTTCTTC CASSHGTSGTYEQFF
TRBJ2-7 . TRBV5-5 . TGTGCCAGCAGCTTGGGCTTAACCTACGAGCAGTACTTC CASSLGLTYEQYF
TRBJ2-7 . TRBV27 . TGTGCCAGCAGTTTGGGGTACGAGCAGTACTTC CASSLGYEQYF
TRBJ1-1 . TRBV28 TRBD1 TGTGCCAGCAGTTCGGGACAGGGGTTTCCTGAAGCTTTCTTT CASSSGQGFPEAFF